This note documents a single TCR beta chain sequence. The data stem from a study of blood T cell repertoires in COVID-19. Whole-study context: Acute and convalescent COVID-19 specimens originated in the United States, Italy and Spain. PBMCs, B-cell-depleted T cells, or T cells were the source of the cDNA or gDNA that made up the material.

Sequencing was performed with immunoSEQ multiplex PCR; in TCRdb, only in-frame clones are kept and a portion is missing. The sample holds fewer than 250,000 clones, roughly four fifths seen once. Germline V gene sequence: CDR1 MGHDK, CDR2 SYGVNS. CDR3 length: 14 residues. Trimming took off 5 bases at V and 2 bases at J, with 12 bases between the two ends. The sequence came from a woman between 35 and 50 years old with active or convalescent COVID-19. Input material: peripheral blood. The V call is TRBV25-1, the J call TRBJ1-1; tentatively, D is TRBD1 (6 bases). The CDR3 DNA is TGTGCCAGCAGTTTTCAGGGGACCAACACTGAAGCTTTCTTT. This encodes CASSFQGTNTEAFF.